Listed below are T cell receptor beta chains from one sample, sequenced in a study of technical replicates of blood from a handful of donors. Some clones are missing from TCRdb's copy, which holds only in-frame ones; the method was immunoSEQ multiplex PCR. The sample shows about 66,000 clones, roughly 88% of them seen only once. Sample: PBMCs. These receptors were obtained from a human donor in good health. Some clones in this sample may be carry-over from other donors' samples. Each CDR3 is given with its conserved first and last residue. D genes are given only for firm matches. Size values are once, few and many counts, or a class for expanded clones, and some rows have none.

j_call d_call v_call clone_size cdr3_nt cdr3_aa
TRBJ1-6 . TRBV7-2 once TGTGCCAGCAGCTCAGTAAGACAGAATTCACCCCTCCACTTT CASSSVRQNSPLHF
TRBJ2-1 TRBD2 TRBV4-2 . TGTGCCAGCAGCCAGGCCGCCGGAGCGGGGAAGTACAATGAGCAGTTCTTC CASSQAAGAGKYNEQFF
TRBJ1-3 . TRBV4-1 . TGCGCCAGCAGCCAAGAGCACACCTCTGGAAACACCATATATTTT CASSQEHTSGNTIYF
TRBJ2-7 . TRBV7-9 . TGTGCCAGCAGCTGGGCCGGGGTCTACGAGCAGTACTTC CASSWAGVYEQYF
TRBJ1-1 . TRBV9 . TGTGCCAGCAGCGTAGATCGGGGCACTGAAGCTTTCTTT CASSVDRGTEAFF
TRBJ2-3 . TRBV21-1 . TGTGCCAACCCCGCCGTTGGGGGGACTAGCACAGATACGCAGTATTTT CANPAVGGTSTDTQYF
TRBJ1-3 TRBD1 TRBV6-6 . TGTGCCAGCCGCGCCGGGACAGGGAGAGGAAACACCATATATTTT CASRAGTGRGNTIYF
TRBJ2-7 . TRBV28 . TGTGCCAGCAGTATAAGAGGTGGTGGGGGGACCTACGAGCAGTACTTC CASSIRGGGGTYEQYF
TRBJ1-1 . TRBV6-1 . TGTGCCAGTTCGCAGGGGATGAACACTGAAGCTTTCTTT CASSQGMNTEAFF
TRBJ2-7 . TRBV7-2 . TGTGCCAGCAGTCGCCCGCGGGGAAAAGGGTACGAGCAGTACTTC CASSRPRGKGYEQYF
TRBJ2-7 TRBD2 TRBV6-5 . TGTGCCAGCAGGCATTCCGGGACTAGTAAGTACGAGCAGTACTTC CASRHSGTSKYEQYF
TRBJ2-7 TRBD2 TRBV6-5 . TGTGCCAGCAGCCGCGGACTAGCGACCTCCTACGAGCAGTACTTC CASSRGLATSYEQYF
TRBJ2-5 . TRBV5-1 . TGCGCCAGCAGTCTAGGTCGTGGCTGGGAGACCCAGTACTTC CASSLGRGWETQYF
TRBJ1-6 . TRBV6-5 . TGTGCCAGCAGTTCGACCAAGGGGGAAAATTCACCCCTCCACTTT CASSSTKGENSPLHF
TRBJ2-2 . TRBV19 . TGTGCCACCCTCGCGTTTATCAACACCGGGGAGCTGTTTTTT CATLAFINTGELFF
TRBJ2-7 . TRBV14 many TGTGCCAGCAGCCTAATCAGGGGTTCCGGGCAGTACTTC CASSLIRGSGQYF
TRBJ2-2 TRBD1 TRBV19 . TGTGCCAGTAGAAACCGGGACAGCACCGGGGAGCTGTTTTTT CASRNRDSTGELFF
TRBJ1-4 . TRBV15 . TGTGCCACCAGCAGAGATCCAGGGCAAGGAGAAAAACTGTTTTTT CATSRDPGQGEKLFF
TRBJ1-5 . TRBV10-3 . TGTGCCATCAGTGAGTCGGAGTTGACGATTGATCAGCCCCAGCATTTT CAISESELTIDQPQHF
TRBJ1-2 . TRBV18 . TGTGCCAGCTCACCACGAAGGGGCGCTGAGAATGGCTACACCTTC CASSPRRGAENGYTF
TRBJ1-3 TRBD1 TRBV5-1 . TGCGCCAGCAGCTCAAACAGGGGGCAAGGAAACACCATATATTTT CASSSNRGQGNTIYF
TRBJ2-1 TRBD2 TRBV4-2 once TGTGCCAGCAGCCAGGGACTAGCGGACGTAAATGAGCAGTTCTTC CASSQGLADVNEQFF
TRBJ2-3 TRBD2 TRBV7-2 once TGTGCCAGCAGCTTAGGAGGAAGCGGGGGGGCCGTGGCAGATACGCAGTATTTT CASSLGGSGGAVADTQYF
TRBJ2-7 . TRBV4-3 . TGCGCCAGCAGCCAAGATTGGGGACAAGCCTACGAGCAGTACTTC CASSQDWGQAYEQYF
TRBJ1-6 . TRBV15 . TGTGCCACCAGCAGTGAGAATTCACCCCTCCACTTT CATSSENSPLHF
TRBJ2-2 . TRBV5-6 . TGTGCCAGCAGCTTGGGTTCGCGGTTGAACACCGGGGAGCTGTTTTTT CASSLGSRLNTGELFF
TRBJ2-2 TRBD2 TRBV2 . TGTGCCAGCAGTGACCCGGGAGGGACCACCGGGGAGCTGTTTTTT CASSDPGGTTGELFF
TRBJ2-3 TRBD2 TRBV4-3 . TGCGCCAGCAGCCCAACACCTTTTGCGGGGGGCATCACAGATACGCAGTATTTT CASSPTPFAGGITDTQYF
TRBJ2-5 . TRBV6-6 . TGTGCCAGCATCAAGACAGGACAAGAGACCCAGTACTTC CASIKTGQETQYF
TRBJ2-2 TRBD2 TRBV18 . TGTGCCAGCTCACCGGGCTGGACTAGCGGCACCGGGGAGCTGTTTTTT CASSPGWTSGTGELFF
TRBJ2-7 TRBD2 TRBV6-5 once TGTGCCAGCAGCTCGCGGACTAGCGGGTCCTACGAGCAGTACTTC CASSSRTSGSYEQYF
TRBJ2-2 . TRBV10-3 . TGTGCCATCAGTGTTGAGGCGCGTACCGGGGAGCTGTTTTTT CAISVEARTGELFF
TRBJ2-2 TRBD2 TRBV7-8 . TGTGCCAGCAGCTTAGTAGCGGGGGCGAACACCGGGGAGCTGTTTTTT CASSLVAGANTGELFF
TRBJ1-1 . TRBV7-7 . TGTGCCAGCAGTCCCGGGGAGAACACTGAAGCTTTCTTT CASSPGENTEAFF
TRBJ2-5 . TRBV7-3 . TGTGCCAGCAGCCGGGGGTTGGGGGAGACCCAGTACTTC CASSRGLGETQYF